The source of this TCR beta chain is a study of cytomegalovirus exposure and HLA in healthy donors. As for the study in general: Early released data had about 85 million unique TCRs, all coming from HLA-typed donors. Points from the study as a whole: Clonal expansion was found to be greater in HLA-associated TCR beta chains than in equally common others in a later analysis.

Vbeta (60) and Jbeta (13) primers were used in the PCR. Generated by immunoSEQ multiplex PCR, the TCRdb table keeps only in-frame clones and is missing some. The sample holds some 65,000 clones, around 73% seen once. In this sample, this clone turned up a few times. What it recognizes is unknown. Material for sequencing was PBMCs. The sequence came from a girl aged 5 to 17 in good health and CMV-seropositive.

CDR3 sequence: CASMTGGNQPQHF. CDR3 nucleotides: TGTGCCAGTATGACAGGGGGGAACCAGCCCCAGCATTTT. The rearrangement links TRBV6-1 to TRBJ1-5, with 9 positions matching TRBD1. This CDR3 is built from 13 residues. With V trimmed by 9 bases and J by 7 bases, 7 bases remained unmatched. In germline, CDR1 is MNHNS, CDR2 SASEGT.